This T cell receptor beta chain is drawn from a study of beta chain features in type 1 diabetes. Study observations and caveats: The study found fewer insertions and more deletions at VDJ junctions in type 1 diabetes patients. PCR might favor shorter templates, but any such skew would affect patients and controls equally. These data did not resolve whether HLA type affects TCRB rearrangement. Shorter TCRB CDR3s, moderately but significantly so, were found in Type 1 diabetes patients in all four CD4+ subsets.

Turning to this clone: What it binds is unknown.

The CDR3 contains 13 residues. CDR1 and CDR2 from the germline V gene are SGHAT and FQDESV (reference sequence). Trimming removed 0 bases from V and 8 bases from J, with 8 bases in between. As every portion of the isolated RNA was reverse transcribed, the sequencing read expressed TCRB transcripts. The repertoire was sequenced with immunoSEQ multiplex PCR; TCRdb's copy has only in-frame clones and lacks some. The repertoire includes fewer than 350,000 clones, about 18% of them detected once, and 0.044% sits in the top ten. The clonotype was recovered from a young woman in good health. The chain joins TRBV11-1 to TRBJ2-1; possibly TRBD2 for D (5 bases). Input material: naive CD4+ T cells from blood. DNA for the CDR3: TGTGCCAGCAGCTTAGCGAGGGTTGATGAGCAGTTCTTC. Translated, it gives CASSLARVDEQFF.